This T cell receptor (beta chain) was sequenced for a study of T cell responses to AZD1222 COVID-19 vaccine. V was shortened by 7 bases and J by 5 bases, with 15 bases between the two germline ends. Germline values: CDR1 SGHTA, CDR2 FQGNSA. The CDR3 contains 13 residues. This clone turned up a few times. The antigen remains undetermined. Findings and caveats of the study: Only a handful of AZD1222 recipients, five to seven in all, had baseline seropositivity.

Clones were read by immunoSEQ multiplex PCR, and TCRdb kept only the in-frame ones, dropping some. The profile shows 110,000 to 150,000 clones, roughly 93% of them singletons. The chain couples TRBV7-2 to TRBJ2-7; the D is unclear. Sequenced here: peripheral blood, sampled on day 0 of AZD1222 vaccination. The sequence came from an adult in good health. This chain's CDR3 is CASTLRRGDEQYF. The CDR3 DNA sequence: TGTGCCAGCACCCTCCGGCGTGGTGACGAGCAGTACTTC.